These T cell receptor beta chains were read from a single sample in a study of T cells in Graves' hyperthyroidism and ophthalmopathy. TCRdb re-called the multiplex PCR reads through MiXCR, storing one row per CDR3 protein. The sample lists approximately 210,000 distinct CDR3 sequences, roughly a sixth occurring once. Sequenced sample: blood. The receptors were sampled from a man aged 50 to 59 with Graves' hyperthyroidism. The CDR3 runs from the conserved cysteine through the conserved F or W. A D gene is named only where the DNA matches it firmly. The size entry is marked missing in some rows and otherwise reads once, few, many or a size class.

clone_size	d_call	v_call	j_call	cdr3_nt	cdr3_aa
many	TRBD2	TRBV6-2/TRBV6-3	TRBJ2-1	TGTGCCAGCAGTTACACTAGGGGACTAGCGGGAGCAGGTGAGCAGTTCTTC	CASSYTRGLAGAGEQFF
many	NA	TRBV25-1	TRBJ2-2	TGTGCCAGCAGTGAAGGGGAGGACACCGGGGAGCTGTTTTTT	CASSEGEDTGELFF
few	TRBD2	TRBV6-1	TRBJ2-1	TGTGCCAGCAGCGCGGGGGTCAATGAGCAGTTCTTC	CASSAGVNEQFF
NA	NA	TRBV9	TRBJ2-3	TGTGCCAGCAGCCCTGGAAAACTAGGAACTAGCACAGATACGCAGTATTTT	CASSPGKLGTSTDTQYF
NA	TRBD1	TRBV5-1	TRBJ1-2	TGCGCCAGCAGCTTGGCCGGGACAGGGGGCCTATCCTATGGCTACACCTTC	CASSLAGTGGLSYGYTF
NA	NA	TRBV9	TRBJ1-4	TGTGCCAGCAGCGTAGGGGCCGGTAATGAAAAACTGTTTTTT	CASSVGAGNEKLFF
many	NA	TRBV7-9	TRBJ2-5	TGTGCCAGCAGCTTAATCGGTGGACTCCAAGAGACCCAGTACTTC	CASSLIGGLQETQYF
many	TRBD1	TRBV10-3	TRBJ2-3	TGTGCCATCAGTGGACAGGGGGCGTTCACAGATACGCAGTATTTT	CAISGQGAFTDTQYF
NA	TRBD2	TRBV20-1	TRBJ2-1	TGCAGTGCTAGGTCACTCAGCGGGAGGGCTATAAGGGAGTTCTTC	CSARSLSGRAIREFF
many	TRBD1	TRBV2	TRBJ1-2	TGTGCCAGCAGTCTGGACAGGGGTGACTATGGCTACACCTTC	CASSLDRGDYGYTF
many	NA	TRBV6-4	TRBJ1-5	TGTGCCAGCAGGGTCCGGACGGCCTATAGCAATCAGCCCCAGCATTTT	CASRVRTAYSNQPQHF
many	TRBD2	TRBV6-1	TRBJ2-7	TGTGCCAGCAGCCGAAGGACTAGCGGGAGTAACTACGAGCAGTACTTC	CASSRRTSGSNYEQYF
NA	TRBD2	TRBV18	TRBJ2-5	TGTGCCAGCTCAGAAATTAGCGGGCCCCAAGAGACCCAGTACTTC	CASSEISGPQETQYF
few	NA	TRBV7-8	TRBJ1-2	TGTGCCAGCAGCTTAGCTTCATTTAACTATGGCTACACCTTC	CASSLASFNYGYTF
NA	TRBD1	TRBV15	TRBJ1-4	TGTGCCACCAGCAGAGGACCTACAGGGGGCGATGAAAAACTGTTTTTT	CATSRGPTGGDEKLFF
few	NA	TRBV11-2	TRBJ1-2	TGTGCCAGCAGCTTAGATTTGTTAGGGGCCGGTGGCTACACCTTC	CASSLDLLGAGGYTF
many	NA	TRBV3-1	TRBJ2-3	TGTGCCAGCAGCCCCGGCCCGGATACGCAGTATTTT	CASSPGPDTQYF
few	TRBD2	TRBV9	TRBJ2-3	TGTGCCAGCAGCCGTAGCGGGAGTGGTACAGATACGCAGTATTTT	CASSRSGSGTDTQYF
many	NA	TRBV7-8	TRBJ1-2	TGTGCCAGCAGCTCAACAAGAAGGGGCTATGGCTACACCTTC	CASSSTRRGYGYTF
few	NA	TRBV28	TRBJ2-4	TGTGCCAGCCGATGGGGATCGATAGCCAAAAACATTCAGTACTTC	CASRWGSIAKNIQYF
NA	NA	TRBV6-2/TRBV6-3	TRBJ2-1	TGTGCCAGCAGAAGATACGCGAGCTCCTACAATGAGCAGTTCTTC	CASRRYASSYNEQFF
few	NA	TRBV20-1	TRBJ2-1	TGCAGTGCTTGGGACAGGGGGGTGCTAGCGGGAGGGCCGCCGGATGAGCAGTTCTTC	CSAWDRGVLAGGPPDEQFF
few	TRBD2	TRBV28	TRBJ2-2	TGTGCCAGCAGTTTATTGGGTTTTCGGCTAGCGGGAGTGGGCACCGGGGAGCTGTTTTTT	CASSLLGFRLAGVGTGELFF